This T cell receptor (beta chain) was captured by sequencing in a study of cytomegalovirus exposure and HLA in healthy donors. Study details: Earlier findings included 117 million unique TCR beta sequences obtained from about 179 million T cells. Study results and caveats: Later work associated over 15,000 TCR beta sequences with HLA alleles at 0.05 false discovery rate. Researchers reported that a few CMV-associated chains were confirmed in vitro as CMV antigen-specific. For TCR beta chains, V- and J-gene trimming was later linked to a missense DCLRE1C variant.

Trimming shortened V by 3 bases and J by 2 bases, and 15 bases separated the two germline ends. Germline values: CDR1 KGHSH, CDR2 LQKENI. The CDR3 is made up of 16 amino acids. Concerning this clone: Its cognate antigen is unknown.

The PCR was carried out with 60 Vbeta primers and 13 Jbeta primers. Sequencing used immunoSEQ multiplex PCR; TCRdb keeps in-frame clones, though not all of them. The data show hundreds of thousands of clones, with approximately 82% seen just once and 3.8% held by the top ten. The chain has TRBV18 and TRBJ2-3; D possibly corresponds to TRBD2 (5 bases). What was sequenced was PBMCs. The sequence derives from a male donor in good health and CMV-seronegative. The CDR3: CASSPIRDPLTDTQYF. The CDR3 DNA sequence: TGTGCCAGCTCACCGATCCGGGATCCCCTCACAGATACGCAGTATTTT.